A single sample gave rise to the 11 T cell receptor beta chains below, sequenced in a study of Tregs in tolerant kidney transplant recipients. Sequencing was performed with immunoSEQ multiplex PCR; in TCRdb, only in-frame clones are kept and a portion is missing. The table includes 81,000 or so clones, roughly nine tenths detected once. The nonmyeloablative bone marrow transplants came from related graft donors, with transient mixed chimerism. The input for sequencing was CD4+ T cells from blood (PBMCs), taken 24 months after the transplant. Receptors were obtained from a human patient who received a combined kidney and bone marrow transplant. Some T cells may have originated in the graft donor.

This clone is a singleton in its sample. The chain combines TRBV9 with TRBJ2-1; TRBD1 aligns across 11 bases. The CDR3 contains 20 residues. The germline gives CDR1 SGDLS, CDR2 YYNGEE. Unmatched junction bases numbered 17, after V lost 1 base and J lost 5 bases. CDR3 sequence (DNA): TGTGCCAGCAGCGTAAAACCGGACAGGGGGCGTCCATATCTCAACAATGAGCAGTTCTTC. Its protein is CASSVKPDRGRPYLNNEQFF.

The chain has TRBV6-6 and TRBJ2-2; 13 bases are a match to TRBD2. Germline V gives CDR1 MNHNY, CDR2 SVGAGI (reference sequence). V shed 6 bases, J shed 9 bases, and the junction held 7 bases outside the gene matches. This CDR3 region has 15 residues. The CDR3 here is CASRTGTSGIRELFF. Here the CDR3 DNA reads TGTGCCAGCAGAACCGGGACTAGCGGGATCCGGGAGCTGTTTTTT.

This chain connects TRBV5-4 to TRBJ1-5; 9 bases match TRBD1. Germline assignment: CDR1 SGHNT and CDR2 YYREEE (reference sequence). Trimming cost V 4 bases and J 6 bases; bases outside gene matches: 5. The CDR3 has 14 amino acids. CDR3 amino acids: CASSRQGDSQPQHF. The CDR3 bases are TGTGCCAGCAGCCGACAGGGGGACAGTCAGCCCCAGCATTTT. Complete variable domain (other parts from reference TRBV5-4 and TRBJ1-5): ETGVTQSPTHLIKTRGQQVTLRCSSQSGHNTVSWYQQALGQGPQFIFQYYREEENGRGNFPPRFSGLQFPNYSSELNVNALELDDSALYLCASSRQGDSQPQHFGDGTRLSIL.

This clone showed up just once. This sequence joins TRBV11-3 and TRBJ2-1; TRBD2 agrees at 11 bases. The V and J ends lost 6 bases and 1 base, in that order; junction bases with no gene match: 17. Germline V gives CDR1 SGHNT, CDR2 YENEEA. The CDR3 contains 20 residues. The CDR3: CASSREQGLGLAGSYNEQFF. For the CDR3, the DNA is TGTGCCAGCAGTCGCGAGCAGGGCCTAGGACTAGCGGGTTCCTACAATGAGCAGTTCTTC.

V is TRBV7-2 and J is TRBJ1-4, with D hard to call. The CDR3 runs to 14 residues. With 1 base removed from V and 4 bases from J, the gap between germline ends came to 7 bases. Germline CDR1 and CDR2: SGHTA and FQGNSA. CDR3 region: CASSLGFSNEKLFF. CDR3 sequence (DNA): TGTGCCAGCAGCTTAGGTTTCAGTAATGAAAAACTGTTTTTT.

The J gene is TRBJ1-4, the V gene TRBV5-1; a weak D match, TRBD1 (5 bases). Trimming took off 1 base at V and 8 bases at J, with 12 bases between the two ends. The germline V gene has CDR1 SGHRS and CDR2 YFSETQ. This CDR3 has 14 residues. In nucleotides, the CDR3 is TGCGCCAGCAGCTTGCGGGGGGATAGGGAAAAACTGTTTTTT. The encoded protein is CASSLRGDREKLFF.

V and J are TRBV10-3 and TRBJ2-7; TRBD1 matches at 7 bases. The CDR3 contains 14 residues. The germline V gene encodes CDR1 ENHRY and CDR2 SYGVKD. The trim removed 11 bases at V and 2 bases at J, leaving 12 bases unmatched. The CDR3 coding sequence is TGTGCCGCCCCTCAATGGGGACAGACCTACGAGCAGTACTTC. Protein sequence: CAAPQWGQTYEQYF.

The genes are TRBV2 and TRBJ1-5, with unresolved D. Germline assignment: CDR1 SNHLY and CDR2 FYNNEI. Trimming removed 8 bases at V and 2 bases at J, with 10 bases between. The CDR3 has 13 amino acids. The CDR3 protein is CASCFYGNQPQHF. The CDR3 DNA is TGTGCCAGCTGTTTCTACGGCAATCAGCCCCAGCATTTT. Combining the CDR3 with reference TRBV2 and TRBJ1-5 gives the whole variable domain EPEVTQTPSHQVTQMGQEVILRCVPISNHLYFYWYRQILGQKVEFLVSFYNNEISEKSEIFDDQFSVERPDGSNFTLKIRSTKLEDSAMYFCASCFYGNQPQHFGDGTRLSIL.

The chain recombines TRBV9 with TRBJ2-7; possible D gene TRBD1, 6 bases. V lost 0 bases to trimming and J lost 7 bases, with 20 bases between them. The length of the CDR3 is 16 residues. Germline CDR1 and CDR2: SGDLS and YYNGEE. The CDR3 sequence is CASSVAGQGNGAEQYF. In nucleotides, the CDR3 is TGTGCCAGCAGCGTAGCTGGGCAGGGGAATGGGGCTGAGCAGTACTTC. Based on the CDR3 plus reference TRBV9 and TRBJ2-7, the full variable domain is DSGVTQTPKHLITATGQRVTLRCSPRSGDLSVYWYQQSLDQGLQFLIQYYNGEERAKGNILERFSAQQFPDLHSELNLSSLELGDSALYFCASSVAGQGNGAEQYFGPGTRLTVT.

V usage is TRBV14 and J usage is TRBJ2-5; D gene ambiguous. Trimming cost V 4 bases and J 5 bases, with 11 bases left between them. This CDR3 is built from 13 residues. From germline, CDR1 is SGHDN and CDR2 FVKESK. CDR3 residues: CASSLPPVETQYF. The CDR3 DNA is TGTGCCAGCAGCCTCCCCCCTGTGGAGACCCAGTACTTC.

The chain employs TRBV28 and TRBJ1-4; D is undetermined. Germline-derived CDR1 and CDR2 are MDHEN and SYDVKM. The V gene lost 6 bases and the J gene lost 1 base, with 15 bases spanning the gap. The CDR3 spans 16 residues. CDR3 residues: CASSSPSGLTNEKLFF. Written as DNA, the CDR3 is TGTGCCAGCAGCTCCCCTAGTGGGTTAACTAATGAAAAACTGTTTTTT.